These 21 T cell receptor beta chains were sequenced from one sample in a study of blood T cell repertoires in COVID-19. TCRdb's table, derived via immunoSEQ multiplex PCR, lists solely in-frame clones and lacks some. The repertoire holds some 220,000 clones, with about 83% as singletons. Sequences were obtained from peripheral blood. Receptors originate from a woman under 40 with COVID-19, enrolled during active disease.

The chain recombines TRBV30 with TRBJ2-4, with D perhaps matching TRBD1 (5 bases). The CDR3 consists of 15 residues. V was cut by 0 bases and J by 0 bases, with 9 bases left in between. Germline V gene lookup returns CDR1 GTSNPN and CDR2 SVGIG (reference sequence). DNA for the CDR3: TGTGCCTGGAGTGTACAGGATTTAGCCAAAAACATTCAGTACTTC. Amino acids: CAWSVQDLAKNIQYF.

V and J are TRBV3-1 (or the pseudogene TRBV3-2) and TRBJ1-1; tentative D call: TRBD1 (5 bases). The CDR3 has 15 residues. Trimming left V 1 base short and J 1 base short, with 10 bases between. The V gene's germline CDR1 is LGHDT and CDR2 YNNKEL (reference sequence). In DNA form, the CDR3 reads TGTGCCAGCAGCCAAGGTGGAACAGGGAACACTGAAGCTTTCTTT. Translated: CASSQGGTGNTEAFF.

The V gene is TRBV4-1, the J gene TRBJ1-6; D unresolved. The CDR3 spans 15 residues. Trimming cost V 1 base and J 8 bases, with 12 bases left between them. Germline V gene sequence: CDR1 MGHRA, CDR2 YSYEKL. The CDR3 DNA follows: TGCGCCAGCAGCCAAGCAGACCCCGGAGATTCACCCCTCCACTTT. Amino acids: CASSQADPGDSPLHF.

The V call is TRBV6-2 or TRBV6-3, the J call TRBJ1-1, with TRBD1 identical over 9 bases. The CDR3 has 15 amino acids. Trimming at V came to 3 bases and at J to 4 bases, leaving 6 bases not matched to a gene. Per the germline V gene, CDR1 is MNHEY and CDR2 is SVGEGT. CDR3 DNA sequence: TGTGCCAGCAGTTATGGTGTGACAGGGGGCACTGAAGCTTTCTTT. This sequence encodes CASSYGVTGGTEAFF.

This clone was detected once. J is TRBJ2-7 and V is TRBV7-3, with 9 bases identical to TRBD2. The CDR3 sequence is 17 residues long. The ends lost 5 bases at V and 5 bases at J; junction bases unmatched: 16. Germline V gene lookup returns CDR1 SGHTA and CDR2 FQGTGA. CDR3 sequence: CASSAIGGSGSLDEQYF. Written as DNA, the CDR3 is TGTGCCAGCAGCGCGATTGGAGGTAGCGGGAGTCTGGACGAGCAGTACTTC. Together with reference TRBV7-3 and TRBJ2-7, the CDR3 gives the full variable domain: GAGVSQTPSNKVTEKGKYVELRCDPISGHTALYWYRQSLGQGPEFLIYFQGTGAADDSGLPNDRFFAVRPEGSVSTLKIQRTERGDSAVYLCASSAIGGSGSLDEQYFGPGTRLTVT.

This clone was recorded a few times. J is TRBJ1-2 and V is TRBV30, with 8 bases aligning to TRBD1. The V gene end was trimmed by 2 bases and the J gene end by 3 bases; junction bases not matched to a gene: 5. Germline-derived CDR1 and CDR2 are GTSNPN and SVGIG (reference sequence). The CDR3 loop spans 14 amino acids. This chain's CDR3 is CAWSSTGVDYGYTF. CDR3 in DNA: TGTGCCTGGAGTTCGACAGGGGTGGACTATGGCTACACCTTC. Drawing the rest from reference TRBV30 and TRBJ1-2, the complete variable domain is SQTIHQWPATLVQPVGSPLSLECTVEGTSNPNLYWYRQAAGRGLQLLFYSVGIGQISSEVPQNLSASRPQDRQFILSSKKLLLSDSGFYLCAWSSTGVDYGYTFGSGTRLTVV.

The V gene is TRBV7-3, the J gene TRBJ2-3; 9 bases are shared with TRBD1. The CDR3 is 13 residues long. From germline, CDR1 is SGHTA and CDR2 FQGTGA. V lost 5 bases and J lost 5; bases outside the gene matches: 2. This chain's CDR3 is CASSRDRVDTQYF. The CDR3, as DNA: TGTGCCAGCAGCCGGGACAGGGTAGATACGCAGTATTTT. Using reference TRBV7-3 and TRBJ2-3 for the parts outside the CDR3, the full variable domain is GAGVSQTPSNKVTEKGKYVELRCDPISGHTALYWYRQSLGQGPEFLIYFQGTGAADDSGLPNDRFFAVRPEGSVSTLKIQRTERGDSAVYLCASSRDRVDTQYFGPGTRLTVL.

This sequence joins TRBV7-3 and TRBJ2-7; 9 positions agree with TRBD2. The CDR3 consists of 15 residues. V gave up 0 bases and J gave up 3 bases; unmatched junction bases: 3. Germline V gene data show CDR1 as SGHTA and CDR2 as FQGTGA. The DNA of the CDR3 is TGTGCCAGCAGCTTAACTAGCGGGAGCCTCTACGAGCAGTACTTC. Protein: CASSLTSGSLYEQYF. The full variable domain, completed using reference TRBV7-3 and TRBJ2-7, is GAGVSQTPSNKVTEKGKYVELRCDPISGHTALYWYRQSLGQGPEFLIYFQGTGAADDSGLPNDRFFAVRPEGSVSTLKIQRTERGDSAVYLCASSLTSGSLYEQYFGPGTRLTVT.

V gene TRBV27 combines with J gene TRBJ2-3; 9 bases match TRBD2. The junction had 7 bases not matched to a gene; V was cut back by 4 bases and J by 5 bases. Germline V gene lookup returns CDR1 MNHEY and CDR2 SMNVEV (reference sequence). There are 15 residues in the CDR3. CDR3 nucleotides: TGTGCCAGCAGTTCCCTTAGCGGGAGTGGAGATACGCAGTATTTT. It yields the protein CASSSLSGSGDTQYF.

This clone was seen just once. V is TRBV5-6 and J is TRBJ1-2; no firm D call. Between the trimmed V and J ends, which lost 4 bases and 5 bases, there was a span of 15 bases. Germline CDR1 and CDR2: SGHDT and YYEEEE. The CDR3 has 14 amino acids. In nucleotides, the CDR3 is TGTGCCAGCAGCCCTCTTACGGGGAAATATGGCTACACCTTC. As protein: CASSPLTGKYGYTF.

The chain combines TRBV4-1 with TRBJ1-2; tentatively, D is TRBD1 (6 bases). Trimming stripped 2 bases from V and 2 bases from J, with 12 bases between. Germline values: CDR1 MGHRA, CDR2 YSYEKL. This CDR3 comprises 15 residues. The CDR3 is CASSQQDSLNYGYTF. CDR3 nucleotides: TGCGCCAGCAGCCAACAGGACAGTTTAAACTATGGCTACACCTTC.

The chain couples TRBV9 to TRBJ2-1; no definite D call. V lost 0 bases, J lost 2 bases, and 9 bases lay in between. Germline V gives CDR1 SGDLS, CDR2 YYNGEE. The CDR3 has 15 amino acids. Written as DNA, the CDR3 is TGTGCCAGCAGCGTAGATCGGGTACCCTACAATGAGCAGTTCTTC. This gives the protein CASSVDRVPYNEQFF.

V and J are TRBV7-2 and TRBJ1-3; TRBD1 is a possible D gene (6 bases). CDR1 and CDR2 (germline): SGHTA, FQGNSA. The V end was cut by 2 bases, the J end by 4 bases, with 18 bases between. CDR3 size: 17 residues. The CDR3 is CASSLSPGQRAGNTIYF. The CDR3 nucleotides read TGTGCCAGCAGCTTAAGTCCGGGACAAAGGGCCGGAAACACCATATATTTT.

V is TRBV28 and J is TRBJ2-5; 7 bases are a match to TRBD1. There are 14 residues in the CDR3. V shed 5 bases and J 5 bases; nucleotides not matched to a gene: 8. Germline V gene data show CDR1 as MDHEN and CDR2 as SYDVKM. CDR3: CASSPPRGRETQYF. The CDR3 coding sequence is TGTGCCAGCAGTCCGCCAAGGGGGCGTGAGACCCAGTACTTC.

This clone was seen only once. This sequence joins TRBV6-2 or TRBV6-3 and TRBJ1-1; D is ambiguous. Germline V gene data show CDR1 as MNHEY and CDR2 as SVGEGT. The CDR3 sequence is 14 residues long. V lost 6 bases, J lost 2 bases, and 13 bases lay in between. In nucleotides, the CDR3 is TGTGCCAGCAGCCAGACTCGGAGCAACACTGAAGCTTTCTTT. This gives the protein CASSQTRSNTEAFF.

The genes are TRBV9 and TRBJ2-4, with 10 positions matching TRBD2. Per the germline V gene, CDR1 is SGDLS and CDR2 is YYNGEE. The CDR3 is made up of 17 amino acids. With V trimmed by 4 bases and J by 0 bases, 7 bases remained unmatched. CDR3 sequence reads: CASSPRTSGLAKNIQYF. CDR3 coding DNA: TGTGCCAGCAGCCCCCGGACTAGCGGATTAGCCAAAAACATTCAGTACTTC.

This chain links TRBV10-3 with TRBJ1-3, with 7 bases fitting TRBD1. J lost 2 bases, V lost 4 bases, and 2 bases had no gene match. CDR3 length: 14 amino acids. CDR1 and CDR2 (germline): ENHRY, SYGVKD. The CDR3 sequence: CAISADRAGNTIYF. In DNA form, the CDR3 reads TGTGCCATCAGTGCCGACAGGGCTGGAAACACCATATATTTT.

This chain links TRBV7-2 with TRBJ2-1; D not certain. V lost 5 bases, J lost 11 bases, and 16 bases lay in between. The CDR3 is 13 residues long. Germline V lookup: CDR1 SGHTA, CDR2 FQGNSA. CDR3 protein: CASSITAPTQQFF. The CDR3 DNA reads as TGTGCCAGCAGCATCACCGCTCCCACACAGCAGTTCTTC.

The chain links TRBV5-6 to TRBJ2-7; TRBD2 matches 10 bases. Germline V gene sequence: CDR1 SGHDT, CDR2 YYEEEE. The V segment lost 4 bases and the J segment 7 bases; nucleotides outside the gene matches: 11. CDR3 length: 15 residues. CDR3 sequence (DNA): TGTGCCAGCAGCGAGGGAGCGGGAGGGCCGAGAGAGCAGTACTTC. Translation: CASSEGAGGPREQYF.

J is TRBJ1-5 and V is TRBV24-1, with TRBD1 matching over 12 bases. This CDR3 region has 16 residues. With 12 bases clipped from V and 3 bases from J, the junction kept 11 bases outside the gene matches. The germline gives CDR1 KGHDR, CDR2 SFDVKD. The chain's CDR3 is CAPEAGQGAHNQPQHF. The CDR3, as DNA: TGTGCCCCCGAGGCGGGACAGGGGGCTCACAATCAGCCCCAGCATTTT.

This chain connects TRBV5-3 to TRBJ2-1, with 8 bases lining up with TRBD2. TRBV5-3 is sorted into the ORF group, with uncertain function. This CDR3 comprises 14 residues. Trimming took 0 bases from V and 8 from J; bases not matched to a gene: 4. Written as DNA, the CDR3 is TGTGCCAGAAGCTTGGGACTAGCGACCGATGAGCAGTTCTTC. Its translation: CARSLGLATDEQFF.